This T cell receptor beta chain comes out of a study of T cell responses to AZD1222 COVID-19 vaccine. Profiling relied on immunoSEQ multiplex PCR, and the TCRdb table lists in-frame clones only, not all of them. The table lists roughly 150,000 clones, approximately 90% of them singletons, with 1% to 1.5% in the top ten. There are 14 residues in the CDR3. The germline gives CDR1 MNHEY, CDR2 SMNVEV (reference sequence). The V gene end was trimmed by 6 bases and the J gene end by 7 bases; junction bases not matched to a gene: 4. The source material was peripheral blood, sampled 28 days after the second AZD1222 dose. This sequence joins TRBV27 and TRBJ1-6; 9 nucleotides agree with TRBD1. The clonotype originates from an adult who received the AZD1222 COVID-19 vaccine. CDR3 in amino acids: CASRGTGKNSPLHF. CDR3 coding DNA: TGTGCCAGCAGGGGGACAGGGAAGAATTCACCCCTCCACTTT.